This TCR beta chain was captured in a study of cytomegalovirus exposure and HLA in healthy donors. Whole-study context: Of 300 to 450 genotyped donors, about 80% clustered with self-reported Caucasian donors.

The PCR employed 60 Vbeta primers together with 13 Jbeta primers. Profiled with immunoSEQ multiplex PCR; TCRdb holds only in-frame clones, not every one. The sample includes roughly 110,000 clones, over 60% of them seen just once. Donors showed nominal health when sampled, although they likely had unrecorded immune exposures. Points from the study as a whole: Published work reported that the classifier diagnosed cytomegalovirus status with high specificity and sensitivity. Analysis performed later showed TCR beta chains linked to HLA being more clonally expanded than equally common others.

Of note for this clone: Antigen: not known.

The receptor was isolated from a woman aged 25 to 39 in good health and CMV-seronegative. Sequencing input: PBMCs.

CDR3 sequence: CAISDQAYTEAFF. CDR3 nucleotide sequence: TGTGCCATCAGTGATCAGGCTTACACTGAAGCTTTCTTT. The chain couples TRBV10-3 to TRBJ1-1; the D is unclear. CDR3 length equals 13 residues. Germline values: CDR1 ENHRY, CDR2 SYGVKD. V lost 3 bases to trimming and J lost 3 bases, with 8 bases between them.